The clone carrying this T cell receptor (beta chain) was observed a few times. The antigen is undetermined. Germline-derived CDR1 and CDR2 are ENHRY and SYGVKD. The CDR3 covers 11 residues. V was pared by 9 bases and J by 2 bases, with 5 bases between. The record originates from a study of response to subunit inactivated influenza vaccine. The study's findings and limits: The authors suggested that every seasonal influenza vaccination recruits few new T cells.

TCRdb passed the RT-PCR reads through MiXCR, listing each CDR3 protein once. This table has approximately 290,000 distinct CDR3 sequences, about 20% appearing once. This rearrangement joins TRBV10-3 to TRBJ2-1, with D unresolved. Here the sequenced sample was PBMCs from blood, taken less than 22 months after vaccination. The TCR originated in a man between 50 and 69 years old who received an inactivated influenza vaccine. CDR3 residues: CAILAYNEQFF. The CDR3 nucleotides are TGTGCCATACTCGCCTACAATGAGCAGTTCTTC.